The count of the clone carrying this T cell receptor beta chain is one. The CDR3 runs to 12 residues. Germline assignment: CDR1 MDHEN and CDR2 SYDVKM. Between the trimmed V and J ends, which lost 7 bases and 0 bases, there was a span of 7 bases. These data are taken from a study of cytomegalovirus exposure and HLA in healthy donors. At collection, donors were nominally healthy, but unrecorded immune exposures were probable. Primers: 60 Vbeta forward and 13 Jbeta reverse. Sequencing was performed with immunoSEQ multiplex PCR; in TCRdb, only in-frame clones are kept and a portion is missing. The sample lists about 160,000 clones; roughly 87% were seen once.

The receptor comes from a woman under 40 in good health and CMV-seronegative. V usage is TRBV28 and J usage is TRBJ2-7; tentatively, D is TRBD2 (5 bases). Specimen: PBMCs. The chain's CDR3 is CASNGVSYEQYF. CDR3 DNA sequence: TGTGCCAGCAACGGGGTCTCCTACGAGCAGTACTTC.